Detailed here is one TCR beta chain. This CDR3 has 15 amino acids. Germline V gives CDR1 GTSNPN, CDR2 SVGIG (reference sequence). V was cut by 5 bases and J by 0 bases, with 16 bases left in between. Only in-frame clones appear in the TCRdb table, and some are missing; sequencing was by immunoSEQ multiplex PCR. Among about 210,000 clones listed, just under 85% were seen once. These data come from a study of blood T cell repertoires in COVID-19. The origin of this receptor is a woman in her forties or fifties with active or convalescent COVID-19. The rearrangement links TRBV30 to TRBJ1-2; D possibly corresponds to TRBD1 (5 bases). Sequencing was carried out using peripheral blood. This CDR3 reads CAWALQRGTNYGYTF. The CDR3 nucleotides read TGTGCCTGGGCCTTGCAGCGGGGGACTAACTATGGCTACACCTTC.